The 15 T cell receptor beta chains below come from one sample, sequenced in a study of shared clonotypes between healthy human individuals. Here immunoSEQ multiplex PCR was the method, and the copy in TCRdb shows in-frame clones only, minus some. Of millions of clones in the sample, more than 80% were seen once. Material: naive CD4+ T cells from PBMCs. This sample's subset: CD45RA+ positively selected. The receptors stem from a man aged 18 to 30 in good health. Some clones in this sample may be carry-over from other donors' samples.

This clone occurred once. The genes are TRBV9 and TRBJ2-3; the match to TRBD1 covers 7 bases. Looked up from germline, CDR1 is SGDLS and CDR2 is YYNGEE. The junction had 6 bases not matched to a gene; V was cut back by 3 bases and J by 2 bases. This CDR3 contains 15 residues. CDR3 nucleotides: TGTGCCAGCAGCGGTGGACAGGAGGTCACAGATACGCAGTATTTT. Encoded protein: CASSGGQEVTDTQYF.

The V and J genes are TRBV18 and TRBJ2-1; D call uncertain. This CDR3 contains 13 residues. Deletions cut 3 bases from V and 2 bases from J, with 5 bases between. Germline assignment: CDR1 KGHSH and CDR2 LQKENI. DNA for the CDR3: TGTGCCAGCTCACCGCAACCCTACAATGAGCAGTTCTTC. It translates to CASSPQPYNEQFF.

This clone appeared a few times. CDR3 protein: CASSLVGRGLEDTEAFF. CDR3 nucleotides: TGCGCCAGCAGCTTGGTGGGCAGGGGGCTTGAGGACACTGAAGCTTTCTTT. J is TRBJ1-1 and V is TRBV5-1, with TRBD1 matching over 8 bases. V trimming: 0 bases; J trimming: 3 bases; junction bases outside the gene matches: 10. The CDR3 runs to 17 residues. The germline V gene encodes CDR1 SGHRS and CDR2 YFSETQ.

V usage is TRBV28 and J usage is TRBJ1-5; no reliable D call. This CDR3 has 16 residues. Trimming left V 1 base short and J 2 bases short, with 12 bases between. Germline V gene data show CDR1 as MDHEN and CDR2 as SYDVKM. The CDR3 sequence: CASSLLWGWGNQPQHF. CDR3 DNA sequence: TGTGCCAGCAGTTTATTGTGGGGTTGGGGCAATCAGCCCCAGCATTTT.

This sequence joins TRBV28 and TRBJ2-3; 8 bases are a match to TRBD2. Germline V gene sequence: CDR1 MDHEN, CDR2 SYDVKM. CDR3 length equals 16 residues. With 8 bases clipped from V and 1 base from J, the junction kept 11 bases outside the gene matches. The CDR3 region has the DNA TGTGCCAGCTCAGAAGCGGGAGCCACAGGCACAGATACGCAGTATTTT. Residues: CASSEAGATGTDTQYF. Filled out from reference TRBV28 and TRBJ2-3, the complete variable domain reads DVKVTQSSRYLVKRTGEKVFLECVQDMDHENMFWYRQDPGLGLRLIYFSYDVKMKEKGDIPEGYSVSREKKERFSLILESASTNQTSMYLCASSEAGATGTDTQYFGPGTRLTVL.

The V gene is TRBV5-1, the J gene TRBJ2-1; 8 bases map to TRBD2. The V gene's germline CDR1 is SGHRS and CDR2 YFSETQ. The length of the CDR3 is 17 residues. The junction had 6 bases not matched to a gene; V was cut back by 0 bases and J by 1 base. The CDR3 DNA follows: TGCGCCAGCAGCTTGGTGGCTAGCGGGCTGTCCTACAATGAGCAGTTCTTC. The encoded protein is CASSLVASGLSYNEQFF.

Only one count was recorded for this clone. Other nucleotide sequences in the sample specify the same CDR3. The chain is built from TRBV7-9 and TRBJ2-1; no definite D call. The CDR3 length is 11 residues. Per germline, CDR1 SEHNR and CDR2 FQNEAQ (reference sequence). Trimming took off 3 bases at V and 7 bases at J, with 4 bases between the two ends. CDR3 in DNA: TGTGCCAGCAGCTTGGCAAATGAGCAGTTCTTC. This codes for CASSLANEQFF.

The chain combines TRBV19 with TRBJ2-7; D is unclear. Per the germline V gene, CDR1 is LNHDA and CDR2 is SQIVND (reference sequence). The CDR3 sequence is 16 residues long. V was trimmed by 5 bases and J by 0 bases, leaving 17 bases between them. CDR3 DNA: TGTGCCAGTAGTTGGGGTCGGACGGATAGCTCCTACGAGCAGTACTTC. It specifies CASSWGRTDSSYEQYF. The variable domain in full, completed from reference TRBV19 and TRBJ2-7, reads DGGITQSPKYLFRKEGQNVTLSCEQNLNHDAMYWYRQDPGQGLRLIYYSQIVNDFQKGDIAEGYSVSREKKESFPLTVTSAQKNPTAFYLCASSWGRTDSSYEQYFGPGTRLTVT.

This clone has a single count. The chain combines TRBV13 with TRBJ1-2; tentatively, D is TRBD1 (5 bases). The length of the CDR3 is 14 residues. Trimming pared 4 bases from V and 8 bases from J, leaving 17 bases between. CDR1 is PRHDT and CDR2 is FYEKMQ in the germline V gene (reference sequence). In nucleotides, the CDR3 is TGTGCCAGCAGCTCCAAGGGACCTTCTAGCGGCTACACCTTC. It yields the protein CASSSKGPSSGYTF. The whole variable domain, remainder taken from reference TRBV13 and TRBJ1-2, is AAGVIQSPRHLIKEKRETATLKCYPIPRHDTVYWYQQGPGQDPQFLISFYEKMQSDKGSIPDRFSAQQFSDYHSELNMSSLELGDSALYFCASSSKGPSSGYTFGSGTRLTVV.

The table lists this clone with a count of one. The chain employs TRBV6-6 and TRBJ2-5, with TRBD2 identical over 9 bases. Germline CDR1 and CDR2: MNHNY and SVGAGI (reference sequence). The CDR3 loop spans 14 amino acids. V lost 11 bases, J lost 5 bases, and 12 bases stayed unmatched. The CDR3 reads CAEAGGPSRETQYF. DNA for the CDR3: TGTGCCGAGGCGGGAGGGCCAAGTAGGGAGACCCAGTACTTC.

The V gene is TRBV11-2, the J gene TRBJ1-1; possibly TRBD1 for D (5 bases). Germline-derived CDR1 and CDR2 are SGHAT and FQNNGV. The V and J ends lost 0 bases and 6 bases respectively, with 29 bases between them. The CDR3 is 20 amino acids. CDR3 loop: CASSLDAGPGVILRYAEAFF. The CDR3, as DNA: TGTGCCAGCAGCTTAGATGCGGGGCCCGGAGTCATTTTGAGGTACGCTGAAGCTTTCTTT.

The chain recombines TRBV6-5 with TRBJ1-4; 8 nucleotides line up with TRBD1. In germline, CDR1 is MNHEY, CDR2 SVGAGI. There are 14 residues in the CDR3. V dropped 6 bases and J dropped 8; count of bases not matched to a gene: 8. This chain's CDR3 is CASRDSGGGEKLFF. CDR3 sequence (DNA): TGTGCCAGCAGGGATTCAGGGGGCGGGGAAAAACTGTTTTTT.

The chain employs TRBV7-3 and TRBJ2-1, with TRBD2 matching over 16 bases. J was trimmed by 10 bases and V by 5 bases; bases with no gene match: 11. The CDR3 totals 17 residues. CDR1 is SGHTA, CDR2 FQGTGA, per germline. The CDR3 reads CASSTGTSGRAGGEQFF. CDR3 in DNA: TGTGCCAGCAGCACCGGGACTAGCGGGAGGGCCGGCGGGGAGCAGTTCTTC.

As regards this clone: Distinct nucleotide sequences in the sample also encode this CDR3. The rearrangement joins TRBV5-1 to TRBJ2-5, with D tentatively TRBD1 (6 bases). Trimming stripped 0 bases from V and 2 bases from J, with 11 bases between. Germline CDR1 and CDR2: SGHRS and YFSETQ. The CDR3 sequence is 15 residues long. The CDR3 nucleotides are TGCGCCAGCAGCTTGGCCGGCACAGGGCAAGAGACCCAGTACTTC. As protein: CASSLAGTGQETQYF.

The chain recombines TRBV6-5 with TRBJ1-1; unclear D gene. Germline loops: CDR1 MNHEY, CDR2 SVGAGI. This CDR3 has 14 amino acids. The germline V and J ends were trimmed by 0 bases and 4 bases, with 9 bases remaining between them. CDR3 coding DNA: TGTGCCAGCAGTTACTCGCAGGTTAGCACTGAAGCTTTCTTT. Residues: CASSYSQVSTEAFF.